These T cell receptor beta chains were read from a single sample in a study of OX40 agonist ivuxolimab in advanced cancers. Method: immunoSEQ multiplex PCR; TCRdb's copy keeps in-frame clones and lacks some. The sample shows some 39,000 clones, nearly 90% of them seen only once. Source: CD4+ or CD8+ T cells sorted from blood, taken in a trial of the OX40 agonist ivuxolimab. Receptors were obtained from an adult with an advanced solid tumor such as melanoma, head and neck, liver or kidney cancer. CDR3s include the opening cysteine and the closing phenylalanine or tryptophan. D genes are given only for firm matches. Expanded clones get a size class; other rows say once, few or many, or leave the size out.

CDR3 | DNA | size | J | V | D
CASSSLAQMNTEAFF | TGTGCCAGCAGCTCCCTTGCACAGATGAACACTGAAGCTTTCTTT | once | TRBJ1-1 | TRBV7-9 | NA
CASSIWQGASKNIQYF | TGTGCCAGTAGTATTTGGCAGGGGGCTTCCAAAAACATTCAGTACTTC | NA | TRBJ2-4 | TRBV19 | TRBD1
CASSFSRGRPGANVLTF | TGTGCCAGCAGCTTTTCCCGGGGTAGGCCTGGGGCCAACGTCCTGACTTTC | few | TRBJ2-6 | TRBV7-2 | NA
CASSHGTASGNTIYF | TGTGCCAGCAGCCATGGGACAGCCTCTGGAAACACCATATATTTT | NA | TRBJ1-3 | TRBV28 | TRBD1
CSVVTGGMTRGTQYF | TGCAGCGTTGTGACAGGGGGGATGACCCGAGGTACGCAGTATTTT | NA | TRBJ2-3 | TRBV29-1 | TRBD1
CASSPPGLAGEITGELFF | TGTGCCAGCTCACCACCGGGACTAGCGGGAGAAATCACCGGGGAGCTGTTTTTT | NA | TRBJ2-2 | TRBV18 | TRBD2
CASSPGTVNNSPLHF | TGTGCCAGCAGTCCAGGGACAGTTAATAATTCACCCCTCCACTTT | NA | TRBJ1-6 | TRBV27 | TRBD1
CSVQGGQGSQFF | TGCAGCGTCCAGGGCGGACAGGGCTCGCAGTTCTTC | NA | TRBJ2-1 | TRBV29-1 | TRBD1
CASGGVSSYEQYF | TGCGCCAGCGGGGGAGTCAGCTCCTACGAGCAGTACTTC | once | TRBJ2-7 | TRBV4-1 | NA
CASSYRDSYEQYF | TGTGCCAGCAGTTACCGGGATTCCTACGAGCAGTACTTC | NA | TRBJ2-7 | TRBV6-5 | NA
CASRKQVGNQPQHF | TGTGCCAGCAGAAAACAGGTGGGCAATCAGCCCCAGCATTTT | NA | TRBJ1-5 | TRBV6-6 | NA
CASSLQGLVDTEAFF | TGTGCCAGCAGTTTACAGGGCCTTGTTGACACTGAAGCTTTCTTT | NA | TRBJ1-1 | TRBV28 | NA
CASSNMPSWSHEQFF | TGTGCCAGCAGCAATATGCCCAGTTGGAGCCATGAGCAGTTCTTC | NA | TRBJ2-1 | TRBV9 | NA
CASSWGTGTIYNEQFF | TGCGCCAGCAGCTGGGGGACCGGGACTATTTACAATGAGCAGTTCTTC | NA | TRBJ2-1 | TRBV5-1 | TRBD2
CASSGRGGTPEYGYTF | TGTGCCAGTAGTGGACGGGGGGGGACACCGGAATATGGCTACACCTTC | NA | TRBJ1-2 | TRBV19 | NA
CASSAQPSGTSTDTQYF | TGTGCCAGCAGCGCCCAACCCTCCGGGACTAGCACAGATACGCAGTATTTT | once | TRBJ2-3 | TRBV9 | NA
CASRKLPGVAAETQYF | TGTGCCAGCAGGAAACTTCCAGGGGTAGCGGCGGAGACCCAGTACTTC | NA | TRBJ2-5 | TRBV2 | NA
CASTGGGGEQYF | TGCGCCAGCACGGGGGGCGGGGGCGAGCAGTACTTC | NA | TRBJ2-7 | TRBV5-1 | NA
CACSGTAYNEQFF | TGTGCCTGCAGTGGGACAGCCTACAATGAGCAGTTCTTC | NA | TRBJ2-1 | TRBV6-1 | TRBD1
CASSSIGGAAFF | TGTGCCAGCAGCTCCATTGGGGGGGCAGCTTTCTTT | NA | TRBJ1-1 | TRBV7-9 | NA
CASSPSGRVDTQYF | TGTGCCAGCAGCCCTAGCGGGAGGGTAGATACGCAGTATTTT | NA | TRBJ2-3 | TRBV13 | TRBD2
CASSHGSSYEQYF | TGCGCCAGCAGCCATGGATCTTCCTACGAGCAGTACTTC | NA | TRBJ2-7 | TRBV4-1 | NA
CASSQGARYGYTF | TGTGCCAGCAGCCAGGGGGCGCGGTATGGCTACACCTTC | NA | TRBJ1-2 | TRBV6-5 | TRBD1
CASSLRENTIYF | TGTGCCAGCAGCCTCAGAGAAAACACCATATATTTT | NA | TRBJ1-3 | TRBV6-5 | NA
CASKQGQTNTGELFF | TGTGCCAGTAAACAAGGACAGACGAACACCGGGGAGCTGTTTTTT | few | TRBJ2-2 | TRBV18 | NA
CASSLPDSAGNTIYF | TGCGCCAGCAGCCTTCCGGACAGCGCTGGAAACACCATATATTTT | NA | TRBJ1-3 | TRBV5-1 | NA
CASSLVITTGELFF | TGCGCCAGCAGCTTGGTTATCACCACCGGGGAGCTGTTTTTT | NA | TRBJ2-2 | TRBV5-1 | NA